In its sample, the clone carrying this TCR beta chain was seen a few times. Its antigen is currently unknown. This entry belongs to a study of blood T cells in healthy people across ages. Study observations and caveats: Both higher diversity and more naive CD4+ cells marked long-lived donors when set against aged donors. Age advanced and TCR beta diversity per million T cells fell, roughly linearly. The unsorted PBMCs prevented any conclusive comparison of naive versus antigen-experienced cells.

Primed by a sample-barcoded 5' primer and a J-beta primer mix, a second PCR proceeded for roughly 6 to 12 cycles. Paired-end reads containing CDR3 totaled no fewer than 2.5 million for each sample. MiXCR, applied by TCRdb to the 5' RACE reads, yields one record per CDR3 protein. The sample shows 1 million or so distinct CDR3 sequences, 40% to 45% of them seen only once. The germline CDR1 and CDR2 sequences are SNHLY and FYNNEI. The CDR3 totals 16 residues. With V trimmed by 6 bases and J by 4 bases, 11 bases remained unmatched. This chain joins TRBV2 and TRBJ2-5; 10 positions agree with TRBD2. This TCR derives from a woman aged 55 to 70 in good health. Sequenced: blood. The CDR3 bases are TGTGCCAGCAGACCGGGACTAGCGTTGGGGGGAGAGACCCAGTACTTC. This sequence encodes CASRPGLALGGETQYF.